These 30 T cell receptor beta chains share one sample of origin, sequenced in a study of shared clonotypes between healthy human individuals. Terminally differentiated effector memory CD45RA+ cells were left out of the naive CD8 fraction, which was CD45RO-negative and positively selected for CCR7. Some clones are missing from TCRdb's copy, which holds only in-frame ones; the method was immunoSEQ multiplex PCR. This table holds about 600,000 clones, about 95% found once. Source material: naive CD8+ T cells sorted from blood. The receptors here all came from a woman in her 30s in good health.

This chain links TRBV30 with TRBJ2-1; D is possibly TRBD2 (6 bases). The germline V gene has CDR1 GTSNPN and CDR2 SVGIG (reference sequence). The CDR3 length is 13 residues. V was pared by 2 bases and J by 9 bases, with 14 bases between. CDR3 sequence (DNA): TGTGCCTGGAGTACAAACCCCGGGGGTGAGCAGTTCTTC. As protein: CAWSTNPGGEQFF. Full variable domain (rest looked up from reference TRBV30 and TRBJ2-1): SQTIHQWPATLVQPVGSPLSLECTVEGTSNPNLYWYRQAAGRGLQLLFYSVGIGQISSEVPQNLSASRPQDRQFILSSKKLLLSDSGFYLCAWSTNPGGEQFFGPGTRLTVL.

This chain connects TRBV13 to TRBJ2-1; tentatively, D is TRBD1 (6 bases). Germline values: CDR1 PRHDT, CDR2 FYEKMQ (reference sequence). The CDR3 has 15 residues. Between the trimmed V and J ends, which lost 1 base and 9 bases, there was a span of 16 bases. The CDR3: CASSLVPNRVGEQFF. CDR3 in DNA: TGTGCCAGCAGCTTAGTTCCCAACAGGGTTGGTGAGCAGTTCTTC. The entire variable domain, with the rest obtained from reference TRBV13 and TRBJ2-1, is as follows: AAGVIQSPRHLIKEKRETATLKCYPIPRHDTVYWYQQGPGQDPQFLISFYEKMQSDKGSIPDRFSAQQFSDYHSELNMSSLELGDSALYFCASSLVPNRVGEQFFGPGTRLTVL.

The J gene is TRBJ2-2, the V gene TRBV10-3, with 9 bases fitting TRBD2. The ends lost 8 bases at V and 5 bases at J; junction bases unmatched: 6. Germline CDR1 and CDR2: ENHRY and SYGVKD. The CDR3 has 14 amino acids. The chain's CDR3 is CAILQTSGTGELFF. The CDR3 bases are TGTGCCATCTTACAAACTAGCGGGACCGGGGAGCTGTTTTTT.

The CDR3 here is CASSLSPPQGTMNTEAFF. For the CDR3, the DNA is TGTGCCAGCAGTTTATCTCCCCCACAGGGGACTATGAACACTGAAGCTTTCTTT. The rearrangement links TRBV27 to TRBJ1-1; the match to TRBD1 covers 7 bases. The CDR3 contains 18 residues. Germline V gives CDR1 MNHEY, CDR2 SMNVEV (reference sequence). After removal of 0 bases from V and 0 bases from J, the junction contained 10 bases not matched to a gene.

The J gene is TRBJ2-1, the V gene TRBV11-2, with no clear D. CDR3 length: 18 residues. Trimming took 0 bases from V and 7 from J, leaving 22 bases between them. CDR1 SGHAT and CDR2 FQNNGV come from the germline V gene. The CDR3 region has the DNA TGTGCCAGCAGCTTAGATCCCCCTATGACTGGATCAGCAAATGAGCAGTTCTTC. Amino acids: CASSLDPPMTGSANEQFF.

The chain has TRBV4-1 and TRBJ1-5; D may be TRBD1 (6 bases). The germline CDR1 and CDR2 sequences are MGHRA and YSYEKL. CDR3 length: 16 amino acids. Trimming stripped 1 base from V and 4 bases from J, with 14 bases between. In DNA form, the CDR3 reads TGCGCCAGCAGCCAAGCCGCTGGGACAACGAATCAGCCCCAGCATTTT. This gives the protein CASSQAAGTTNQPQHF.

The chain carries TRBV13 and TRBJ2-5; the match to TRBD2 covers 8 bases. V was pared by 0 bases and J by 5 bases, with 5 bases of the junction left unmatched. There are 15 residues in the CDR3. Germline V CDR1 and CDR2: PRHDT, FYEKMQ (reference sequence). For the CDR3, the DNA is TGTGCCAGCAGCTTAGGGACTAGCGCGGGGGAGACCCAGTACTTC. Its translation: CASSLGTSAGETQYF.

V gene TRBV6-5 combines with J gene TRBJ1-1; no firm D call. Per the germline V gene, CDR1 is MNHEY and CDR2 is SVGAGI. V was trimmed by 5 bases and J by 4 bases, leaving 14 bases between them. The CDR3 runs to 14 residues. CDR3 sequence reads: CASSPNGLGTEAFF. As DNA, the CDR3 is TGTGCCAGCAGTCCTAACGGTTTGGGCACTGAAGCTTTCTTT.

The chain joins TRBV5-5 to TRBJ1-1, with D possibly matching TRBD1 (6 bases). This CDR3 has 15 residues. Per the germline V gene, CDR1 is SGHKS and CDR2 is YYEKEE (reference sequence). Trimming cost V 4 bases and J 4 bases, with 17 bases left between them. This CDR3 is CASSHSGGFGTEAFF. CDR3 DNA sequence: TGTGCCAGCAGCCACTCGGGGGGCTTTGGCACTGAAGCTTTCTTT.

The CDR3: CASSPAGTSGRFSRDTQYF. CDR3 sequence (DNA): TGTGCCAGCAGTCCTGCCGGGACTAGCGGGAGGTTCTCTAGAGATACGCAGTATTTT. The chain joins TRBV28 to TRBJ2-3, with 15 bases fitting TRBD2. Germline trimming cut 5 bases from V and 5 bases from J; bases unmatched to any gene: 14. CDR1 is MDHEN and CDR2 is SYDVKM in the germline V gene. The CDR3 is 19 residues long.

The genes are TRBV30 and TRBJ2-7; D is unclear. The CDR3 has 14 residues. Germline CDR1 reads GTSNPN; CDR2 reads SVGIG (reference sequence). With 0 bases removed from V and 0 bases from J, the gap between germline ends came to 9 bases. In nucleotides, the CDR3 is TGTGCCTGGAGTGTAGCAGAGTACTCCTACGAGCAGTACTTC. It specifies CAWSVAEYSYEQYF.

This chain uses TRBV7-9 with TRBJ2-1; D remains ambiguous. The CDR3 contains 12 residues. Per germline, CDR1 SEHNR and CDR2 FQNEAQ (reference sequence). V lost 8 bases and J lost 7, with 12 bases in between. CDR3 amino acids: CASVLVGNEQFF. The CDR3 coding sequence is TGTGCCAGCGTTCTAGTGGGTAATGAGCAGTTCTTC.

This rearrangement joins TRBV5-4 to TRBJ2-7, with TRBD2 matching 13 bases. V gave up 2 bases and J gave up 4 bases; unmatched junction bases: 6. Per the germline V gene, CDR1 is SGHNT and CDR2 is YYREEE (reference sequence). This CDR3 contains 16 residues. CDR3 DNA: TGTGCCAGCAGCTTTACTAGCGGGAGGGCCCAGTACGAGCAGTACTTC. As protein: CASSFTSGRAQYEQYF.

The chain links TRBV5-6 to TRBJ2-7; unclear D gene. Germline assignment: CDR1 SGHDT and CDR2 YYEEEE. This CDR3 has 11 amino acids. V was cut by 4 bases and J by 3 bases, with 5 bases left in between. In DNA, the CDR3 is TGTGCCAGCAGCCTCAACTACGAGCAGTACTTC. Amino acid sequence: CASSLNYEQYF.

The V and J genes are TRBV7-2 and TRBJ2-7, with D perhaps TRBD2 (6 bases). The CDR3 is 15 residues long. CDR1 SGHTA and CDR2 FQGNSA come from the germline V gene. Trimming left V 5 bases short and J 4 bases short, with 18 bases between. CDR3 region: CASSLGGPLEYEQYF. The CDR3 nucleotides read TGTGCCAGCAGCCTGGGGGGACCGCTAGAATACGAGCAGTACTTC.

A single count supports this clone. The same CDR3 arises from other DNA sequences in this sample as well. The chain combines TRBV11-2 with TRBJ1-1; TRBD1 is a possible D gene (5 bases). CDR1 SGHAT and CDR2 FQNNGV come from the germline V gene. Trimming shortened V by 1 base and J by 7 bases, and 10 bases separated the two germline ends. This CDR3 contains 13 residues. CDR3 sequence: CASSLGLGGEAFF. The DNA for the CDR3 is TGTGCCAGCAGCTTAGGCCTCGGGGGTGAAGCTTTCTTT. Together with reference TRBV11-2 and TRBJ1-1, the CDR3 gives the full variable domain: EAGVAQSPRYKIIEKRQSVAFWCNPISGHATLYWYQQILGQGPKLLIQFQNNGVVDDSQLPKDRFSAERLKGVDSTLKIQPAKLEDSAVYLCASSLGLGGEAFFGQGTRLTVV.

The chain links TRBV6-5 to TRBJ2-7, with 12 bases aligning to TRBD2. There are 16 residues in the CDR3. Trimming removed 0 bases from V and 7 bases from J; junction bases left unmatched: 7. Germline V gene sequence: CDR1 MNHEY, CDR2 SVGAGI. In nucleotides, the CDR3 is TGTGCCAGCAGTTACTCGGGTACTAGCGGGAGGAGAGAGCAGTACTTC. Translation: CASSYSGTSGRREQYF.

J is TRBJ1-1 and V is TRBV6-5; D is undetermined. Germline V gene sequence: CDR1 MNHEY, CDR2 SVGAGI. The CDR3 sequence is 13 residues long. V was pared by 0 bases and J by 6 bases, with 8 bases between. CDR3 protein: CASSYSNDAEAFF. CDR3 in DNA: TGTGCCAGCAGTTACTCGAACGATGCTGAAGCTTTCTTT.

The gene calls are TRBV2 and TRBJ2-2; perhaps TRBD1 as D (6 bases). Looked up from germline, CDR1 is SNHLY and CDR2 is FYNNEI. The CDR3 is 15 amino acids. V was shortened by 6 bases and J by 0 bases, with 11 bases between the two germline ends. CDR3 loop: CASRRGQSNTGELFF. The CDR3 DNA reads as TGTGCCAGCAGGCGCGGACAGTCGAACACCGGGGAGCTGTTTTTT. The full variable domain, in which reference TRBV2 and TRBJ2-2 provide the parts outside the CDR3, is EPEVTQTPSHQVTQMGQEVILRCVPISNHLYFYWYRQILGQKVEFLVSFYNNEISEKSEIFDDQFSVERPDGSNFTLKIRSTKLEDSAMYFCASRRGQSNTGELFFGEGSRLTVL.

The chain has TRBV28 and TRBJ1-2; possible D gene TRBD1, 5 bases. Trimming stripped 2 bases from V and 2 bases from J, with 12 bases between. Germline assignment: CDR1 MDHEN and CDR2 SYDVKM. This CDR3 spans 15 amino acids. The CDR3, as DNA: TGTGCCAGCAGTTTAAACACAGGACCAAACTATGGCTACACCTTC. Translated: CASSLNTGPNYGYTF.

This rearrangement joins TRBV4-1 to TRBJ1-1, with D unresolved. The V gene lost 0 bases and the J gene lost 8 bases, with 10 bases spanning the gap. CDR3 size: 13 residues. Germline CDR1 reads MGHRA; CDR2 reads YSYEKL. The CDR3, as DNA: TGCGCCAGCAGCCAAGAAGCGGGCGGGGAAGCTTTCTTT. Translating gives CASSQEAGGEAFF.

This chain links TRBV6-6 with TRBJ2-1, with D unresolved. The CDR3 is made up of 12 amino acids. Germline CDR1 reads MNHNY; CDR2 reads SVGAGI (reference sequence). V lost 7 bases to trimming and J lost 5 bases, with 9 bases between them. The CDR3 DNA reads TGTGCCAGCACCACAAATCACAATGAGCAGTTCTTC. It translates to CASTTNHNEQFF.

This sequence joins TRBV15 and TRBJ1-1; D may be TRBD1 (5 bases). The CDR3 sequence is 14 residues long. Germline CDR1 and CDR2: LNHNV and YYDKDF (reference sequence). V was clipped by 5 bases and J by 2 bases, with 12 bases between them. Written as DNA, the CDR3 is TGTGCCACCAGCGGTCCCGGGACCAACACTGAAGCTTTCTTT. As protein: CATSGPGTNTEAFF.

The chain carries TRBV28 and TRBJ1-2; D gene ambiguous. V was trimmed by 3 bases and J by 0 bases, leaving 8 bases between them. Per germline, CDR1 MDHEN and CDR2 SYDVKM. The CDR3 sequence is 14 residues long. The CDR3 region is CASSLGRTNYGYTF. As DNA, the CDR3 is TGTGCCAGCAGTTTGGGGAGAACTAACTATGGCTACACCTTC.

The chain recombines TRBV13 with TRBJ2-7, with 9 bases identical to TRBD1. CDR3 length: 15 residues. Germline V CDR1 and CDR2: PRHDT, FYEKMQ (reference sequence). The ends lost 0 bases at V and 4 bases at J; junction bases unmatched: 4. The chain's CDR3 is CASSLGGTGRYEQYF. In nucleotides, the CDR3 is TGTGCCAGCAGCTTAGGAGGGACAGGGAGGTACGAGCAGTACTTC.

The J gene is TRBJ2-1, the V gene TRBV5-1; D call uncertain. V was clipped by 6 bases and J by 3 bases, with 10 bases between them. CDR3 length equals 13 residues. The germline CDR1 and CDR2 sequences are SGHRS and YFSETQ. The CDR3 region is CASNGPSYNEQFF. In nucleotides, the CDR3 is TGCGCCAGCAACGGGCCAAGCTACAATGAGCAGTTCTTC.

The J gene is TRBJ2-7, the V gene TRBV4-2; 8 bases agree with TRBD2. Germline lookup yields CDR1 LGHNA and CDR2 YNFKEQ. J was trimmed by 3 bases and V by 3 bases; bases with no gene match: 7. The CDR3 consists of 15 residues. The CDR3 region is CASSQGIAGSYEQYF. The CDR3 nucleotides are TGTGCCAGCAGCCAGGGAATAGCGGGAAGCTACGAGCAGTACTTC.

J is TRBJ2-3 and V is TRBV5-6; D unclear. CDR3 length: 14 residues. Germline loops: CDR1 SGHDT, CDR2 YYEEEE. V lost 0 bases and J 6 bases, leaving 11 bases between the germline ends. The CDR3 loop is CASSLVSSPDTQYF. In DNA, the CDR3 is TGTGCCAGCAGCTTGGTGTCGTCCCCTGATACGCAGTATTTT.

Regarding this clone: At the DNA level, this CDR3 is encoded by other sequences in the same sample as well. The chain recombines TRBV30 with TRBJ1-1, with D unresolved. V shed 0 bases and J shed 0 bases, with 5 bases lying between them. The germline gives CDR1 GTSNPN, CDR2 SVGIG (reference sequence). There are 13 residues in the CDR3. CDR3 nucleotide sequence: TGTGCCTGGAGTGTAGGCGTGAACACTGAAGCTTTCTTT. It specifies CAWSVGVNTEAFF.

The gene calls are TRBV28 and TRBJ2-7; D may be TRBD1 (5 bases). The CDR3 runs to 13 residues. Trimming took 5 bases from V and 6 from J, leaving 14 bases between them. Germline-derived CDR1 and CDR2 are MDHEN and SYDVKM. The CDR3 is CASSLGQALEQYF. DNA for the CDR3: TGTGCCAGCAGTCTCGGACAAGCTCTCGAGCAGTACTTC.